The 17 T cell receptor beta chains presented below share a single source sample, sequenced in a study of T-cell reconstitution after alpha-beta-depleted transplantation in children. TCRbeta library preparation incorporated unique molecular identifiers. TCRdb reanalysed the PCR reads using MiXCR and keeps one entry per CDR3 protein. The table lists around 600,000 distinct CDR3 sequences, more than 20% of them singletons, with 13% to 15% in the top ten. The input for sequencing was PBMCs, mostly from graft donor cells, taken 360 days after TCRalphabeta/CD19-depleted stem cell transplant. Receptor source: a boy less than two years old who had a stem cell transplant for acute myeloid leukemia, so the T cells may come from the graft donor.

The table lists this clonotype with many counts. The rearrangement links TRBV20-1 to TRBJ1-2; the match to TRBD1 covers 7 bases. The V and J ends lost 3 bases and 2 bases, in that order; junction bases with no gene match: 9. This CDR3 has 15 residues. Looked up from germline, CDR1 is DFQATT and CDR2 is SNEGSKA (reference sequence). Written as DNA, the CDR3 is TGCAGTGCTAGGCGGGACAGAGTTTCCAACTATGGCTACACCTTC. Translated, it gives CSARRDRVSNYGYTF.

This clonotype was counted many times. This chain connects TRBV5-6 to TRBJ2-5; the match to TRBD2 covers 8 bases. V dropped 3 bases and J dropped 3; count of bases not matched to a gene: 7. The CDR3 totals 15 residues. Germline CDR1 is SGHDT and CDR2 is YYEEEE. The CDR3 sequence is CASSWSGLGKETQYF. The CDR3 DNA reads as TGTGCCAGCAGCTGGTCGGGACTAGGGAAAGAGACCCAGTACTTC.

The chain joins TRBV20-1 to TRBJ1-1, with D unresolved. The CDR3 runs to 14 residues. CDR1 DFQATT and CDR2 SNEGSKA come from the germline V gene (reference sequence). The V and J ends lost 4 bases and 0 bases respectively, with 12 bases between them. The CDR3 loop reads CSATGRPLNTEAFF. The CDR3 region has the DNA TGCAGTGCTACGGGGAGACCCTTGAACACTGAAGCTTTCTTT.

This sequence joins TRBV29-1 and TRBJ1-2; D remains unclear. CDR1 is SQVTM and CDR2 is ANQGSEA in the germline V gene. V lost 3 bases, J lost 6 bases, and 5 bases lay in between. This CDR3 contains 10 residues. CDR3 in amino acids: CSVDGDGYTF. The CDR3 DNA sequence: TGCAGCGTTGACGGGGATGGCTACACCTTC.

The chain is built from TRBV20-1 and TRBJ1-2; D might be TRBD1 (5 bases). The CDR3 is 13 residues long. Germline V gene sequence: CDR1 DFQATT, CDR2 SNEGSKA (reference sequence). The V end was cut by 0 bases, the J end by 4 bases, with 9 bases between. The CDR3: CSARDQGAYGYTF. The DNA for the CDR3 is TGCAGTGCTAGAGATCAGGGCGCCTATGGCTACACCTTC.

This clonotype was seen only once. The missing conserved phenylalanine or tryptophan at the end of this CDR3 makes a read error likely. The V gene is TRBV20-1, the J gene TRBJ1-1, with 8 bases that match TRBD1. Germline CDR1 reads DFQATT; CDR2 reads SNEGSKA (reference sequence). The CDR3 sequence is 19 residues long. The J segment lost 3 bases and the V segment lost 1 base, leaving 19 bases of the junction unmatched. CDR3 protein: CSARGELGRQGPRYTEAFL. The CDR3 DNA follows: TGCAGTGCTAGAGGGGAGTTGGGCAGACAGGGGCCCAGATACACTGAAGCTTTCCTT.

There are many counts of this clonotype. The CDR3 is CSVSPSSYNEQFF. DNA of the CDR3: TGCAGCGTTAGTCCTAGCTCCTACAATGAGCAGTTCTTC. The chain links TRBV29-1 to TRBJ2-1; D not certain. The CDR3 extends over 13 amino acids. The V gene lost 5 bases and the J gene lost 0 bases, with 8 bases spanning the gap. The V gene's germline CDR1 is SQVTM and CDR2 ANQGSEA.

V usage is TRBV6-1 and J usage is TRBJ1-5; the D is unclear. CDR1 is MNHNS, CDR2 SASEGT, per germline. The CDR3 totals 13 residues. V lost 4 bases and J lost 6, with 10 bases in between. CDR3 bases: TGTGCCAGCAGTGTGAGAGCGGGTCAGCCCCAGCATTTT. Translation gives CASSVRAGQPQHF.

This clonotype was counted ten times or more. DNA for the CDR3: TGTGCCAGCAGTGCCAGGTGGAGCAATCAGCCCCAGCATTTT. This encodes CASSARWSNQPQHF. V usage is TRBV2 and J usage is TRBJ1-5; the D is unclear. Trimming took 4 bases from V and 1 from J, leaving 8 bases between them. CDR1 is SNHLY, CDR2 FYNNEI, per germline. There are 14 residues in the CDR3.

The chain carries TRBV6-5 and TRBJ2-6; possible D gene TRBD2, 6 bases. V was trimmed by 3 bases and J by 0 bases, leaving 18 bases between them. CDR3 length: 19 amino acids. CDR1 and CDR2 (germline): MNHEY, SVGAGI. As DNA, the CDR3 is TGTGCCAGCAGTTATCGGGGGACTGGCCCCCGCTCTGGGGCCAACGTCCTGACTTTC. This codes for CASSYRGTGPRSGANVLTF.

The chain has TRBV5-5 and TRBJ2-3, with D hard to call. The ends were cut back, 5 bases at V and 5 bases at J, with 9 bases in the middle. The CDR3 contains 12 residues. The germline gives CDR1 SGHKS, CDR2 YYEKEE (reference sequence). The CDR3 loop is CASRKDRDTQYF. The CDR3 coding sequence is TGTGCCAGCAGAAAGGATCGAGATACGCAGTATTTT.

The rearrangement uses TRBV6-1 and TRBJ1-6, with 7 bases fitting TRBD1. Germline CDR1 is MNHNS and CDR2 is SASEGT. J lost 8 bases, V lost 6 bases, and 13 bases had no gene match. The CDR3 is 16 residues long. The CDR3, as DNA: TGTGCCAGCAGCTCCAGGGAGGGCAGGGGGGATTCACCCCTCCACTTT. Translating it yields CASSSREGRGDSPLHF.

This clonotype showed up many times. The J gene is TRBJ1-5, the V gene TRBV12-3 or TRBV12-4; D not resolved. The V end was cut by 5 bases, the J end by 3 bases, with 8 bases between. This CDR3 spans 13 amino acids. CDR3 DNA: TGTGCCAGCAGTGGACGGCACAATCAGCCCCAGCATTTT. It codes for CASSGRHNQPQHF.

The rearrangement links TRBV12-3 or TRBV12-4 to TRBJ2-5; TRBD2 might be the D (6 bases). Deletions cut 7 bases from V and 4 bases from J, with 13 bases between. The CDR3 extends over 13 amino acids. The CDR3 here is CASTFVGGETQYF. CDR3 DNA sequence: TGTGCCAGCACCTTTGTGGGGGGAGAGACCCAGTACTTC.

This clonotype was picked up a small number of times. A much larger clone differs from this one at a single base, so this may be a read error. The J gene is TRBJ2-2, the V gene TRBV20-1; no clear D gene. V lost 6 bases to trimming and J lost 0 bases, with 14 bases between them. Looked up from germline, CDR1 is DFQATT and CDR2 is SNEGSKA (reference sequence). The CDR3 loop spans 15 amino acids. CDR3 sequence: CSAEPSGANTGELFF. The CDR3 nucleotides are TGCAGTGCCGAACCGAGTGGGGCGAACACCGGGGAGCTGTTTTTT.

The rearrangement links TRBV21-1 to TRBJ1-2; the table's D call, TRBD1, was not checked against the DNA. TRBV21-1 is tagged as a pseudogene. CDR3 size: 14 residues. The CDR3 DNA follows: TGTGCCAGCATACAGGGGGCTCCTAACTATGGCTACACCTTC. Its protein product is CASIQGAPNYGYTF.

The chain combines TRBV7-9 with TRBJ2-3; 10 bases fit TRBD2. The CDR3 totals 16 residues. Losses at the gene ends were 4 bases for V and 3 bases for J; bases not matched to a gene: 7. CDR1 is SEHNR and CDR2 is FQNEAQ in the germline V gene (reference sequence). The CDR3 reads CASSSLGLAETDTQYF. The CDR3 DNA sequence: TGTGCCAGCAGCTCCTTAGGACTAGCGGAAACAGATACGCAGTATTTT.